Listed below are T cell receptor beta chains from one sample, sequenced in a study of blood T cells in healthy people across ages. Each CDR3 protein is one row after TCRdb ran MiXCR on the 5' RACE reads. The sample carries 550,000 to 650,000 distinct CDR3 sequences, approximately 30% recorded once. The sequenced sample was blood. These receptor sequences come from a woman at least 80 years old in good health. Both conserved end residues are part of each CDR3. The order of the fields is V gene, CDR3 length, J gene, D gene, clone size, CDR3 protein, CDR3 DNA. D genes are given only for firm matches. Only part of the rows carry a size: once, few, many, or a class if the clone is expanded.

TRBV4-2	12	TRBJ1-4	.	medium-sized	CASSPRGEKLFF	TGTGCCAGCAGCCCTCGTGGTGAAAAACTGTTTTTT
TRBV24-1	14	TRBJ2-5	.	many	CATSDPQDPRVRYF	TGTGCCACCAGTGACCCACAAGATCCAAGAGTTCGGTACTTC
TRBV7-2	14	TRBJ2-5	TRBD1	many	CASSLGQLQETQYF	TGTGCCAGCAGCTTGGGACAGTTACAAGAGACCCAGTACTTC
TRBV29-1	15	TRBJ1-4	.	many	CSVATPVRANEKLFF	TGCAGCGTTGCCACACCGGTGAGGGCTAATGAAAAACTGTTTTTT
TRBV5-1	14	TRBJ2-3	.	many	CASSLGGNGDTQYF	TGCGCCAGCAGCTTGGGGGGGAACGGGGATACGCAGTATTTT
TRBV5-1	13	TRBJ2-5	.	many	CASSLIYEETQYF	TGCGCCAGCAGCTTAATATATGAAGAGACCCAGTACTTC
TRBV6-6	14	TRBJ1-5	.	.	CASTPGGAGQPQHF	TGTGCCAGCACCCCGGGAGGGGCAGGGCAGCCCCAGCATTTT
TRBV7-9	16	TRBJ2-7	TRBD2	few	CASSHFSSSGDNEQYF	TGTGCCAGCAGCCACTTTTCGTCTAGCGGGGACAATGAGCAGTACTTC
TRBV7-3	18	TRBJ2-3	TRBD2	many	CASSSTSGGTSIADTQYF	TGTGCCAGCAGCTCAACTAGCGGGGGTACGTCAATCGCAGATACGCAGTATTTT
TRBV6-6	16	TRBJ1-6	TRBD1	few	CASSYTGGQGGIPLHF	TGTGCCAGCAGTTACACCGGAGGACAGGGAGGGATACCCCTCCACTTT
TRBV6-1	13	TRBJ1-1	.	.	CASSAGRDTEAFF	TGTGCCAGCAGTGCGGGGAGAGACACTGAAGCTTTCTTT
TRBV30	12	TRBJ1-1	.	.	CAWSVPGGGAFF	TGTGCCTGGAGTGTTCCTGGAGGTGGAGCTTTCTTT
TRBV5-1	12	TRBJ2-7	.	.	CASRADGTEQYF	TGCGCCAGCAGAGCGGACGGGACCGAGCAGTACTTC
TRBV11-1	15	TRBJ2-1	TRBD1	.	CASSADRGRLNEQFF	TGTGCCAGCAGCGCCGACAGGGGACGCTTGAATGAGCAGTTCTTC
TRBV29-1	13	TRBJ2-3	TRBD1	many	CSAGQGVKDTQYF	TGCAGCGCCGGACAGGGGGTCAAAGATACGCAGTATTTT
TRBV30	15	TRBJ2-7	TRBD2	.	CAWSVRRGGRNEQYF	TGTGCCTGGAGTGTAAGGCGGGGGGGCCGAAATGAGCAGTACTTC
TRBV6-5	13	TRBJ2-5	TRBD2	many	CASSGGGWETQYF	TGTGCCAGCAGCGGGGGGGGATGGGAGACCCAGTACTTC
TRBV10-3	16	TRBJ2-7	TRBD2	.	CAISGGGLAASYEQYF	TGTGCCATCAGTGGAGGCGGTCTAGCGGCCTCCTACGAGCAGTACTTC